Listed below are T cell receptor beta chains from one sample, sequenced in a study of Graves' ophthalmopathy and Graves' hyperthyroidism. TCRdb recomputed calls from the multiplex PCR reads with MiXCR, one row per CDR3 protein. The sample lists 740,000 or so distinct CDR3 sequences, 40% occurring once. Sequenced: peripheral blood. All receptors come from an adult man with Graves' ophthalmopathy. Both conserved end residues are part of each CDR3.

V gene: TRBV20-1
J gene: TRBJ1-5
CDR3 protein: CSARPTGGARQPQHF

V gene: TRBV20-1
J gene: TRBJ2-7
CDR3 protein: CSASSGSGLMNEQYF

V gene: TRBV10-3
J gene: TRBJ2-7
CDR3 protein: CASSARSGTGSYEQYF

V gene: TRBV7-3
J gene: TRBJ2-7
CDR3 protein: CASSLDASSYEQYF

V gene: TRBV19
J gene: TRBJ2-2
CDR3 protein: CASSIGADYNTGELFF

V gene: TRBV4-1
J gene: TRBJ2-2
CDR3 protein: CASRLASNTGELFF

V gene: TRBV2
J gene: TRBJ2-5
CDR3 protein: CASTGGRIQETQYF

V gene: TRBV15
J gene: TRBJ1-4
CDR3 protein: CATSRDRGGINEKLFF

V gene: TRBV7-7
J gene: TRBJ2-7
CDR3 protein: CASSLARGGEQYF

V gene: TRBV10-3
J gene: TRBJ2-5
CDR3 protein: CAIRGDTGEETQYF

V gene: TRBV5-6
J gene: TRBJ1-5
CDR3 protein: CASSTGTGVSGNQPQHF

V gene: TRBV2
J gene: TRBJ2-5
CDR3 protein: CASLGARYQETQYF

V gene: TRBV14
J gene: TRBJ2-7
CDR3 protein: CASSPMTASNYEQYF

V gene: TRBV7-2
J gene: TRBJ2-7
CDR3 protein: CASSLDWTGFYEQYF

V gene: TRBV19
J gene: TRBJ2-7
CDR3 protein: CASSISSPPIEQYF

V gene: TRBV2
J gene: TRBJ2-7
CDR3 protein: CASSEALRLVYEQYF

V gene: TRBV7-9
J gene: TRBJ1-1
CDR3 protein: CASSLGGGNTEALF

V gene: TRBV7-3
J gene: TRBJ1-6
CDR3 protein: CARDSGRGGSPLHF

V gene: TRBV19
J gene: TRBJ2-2
CDR3 protein: CASNTGEATGELFF

V gene: TRBV5-4
J gene: TRBJ1-2
CDR3 protein: CASSLDRVGTGYTF

V gene: TRBV6-1
J gene: TRBJ1-1
CDR3 protein: CASSEDPGWTEAFF

V gene: TRBV10-3
J gene: TRBJ2-5
CDR3 protein: CATNSGGKQETQYF

V gene: TRBV12-3/TRBV12-4
J gene: TRBJ2-6
CDR3 protein: CASSPRGWANVLTF

V gene: TRBV19
J gene: TRBJ1-3
CDR3 protein: CASSIGHGTAGNTIYF

V gene: TRBV20-1
J gene: TRBJ2-7
CDR3 protein: CSAPTGTGATYEQYF

V gene: TRBV11-1
J gene: TRBJ2-7
CDR3 protein: CASSATSDDYEQYF

V gene: TRBV10-3
J gene: TRBJ1-2
CDR3 protein: CAISAGTDYGYTF

V gene: TRBV10-3
J gene: TRBJ2-7
CDR3 protein: CASSEVSGPAYEQYF

V gene: TRBV29-1
J gene: TRBJ1-4
CDR3 protein: CSVETAGGGTGDEKLFF

V gene: TRBV2
J gene: TRBJ2-7
CDR3 protein: CASSPSGSGGAYEQYF

V gene: TRBV10-3
J gene: TRBJ1-2
CDR3 protein: CAIRMRTANNYGYTF

V gene: TRBV7-9
J gene: TRBJ2-7
CDR3 protein: CTSSPGTGGNEQYF

V gene: TRBV25-1
J gene: TRBJ1-4
CDR3 protein: CASSEGGSGEKQFF

V gene: TRBV7-9
J gene: TRBJ2-6
CDR3 protein: CASSLQGFLSGANVLTF

V gene: TRBV4-3
J gene: TRBJ2-2
CDR3 protein: CASSEGLRGELFF

V gene: TRBV10-3
J gene: TRBJ2-3
CDR3 protein: CAISGGGPTDTQYF

V gene: TRBV6-1
J gene: TRBJ1-1
CDR3 protein: CASSYGHTEAFF

V gene: TRBV2
J gene: TRBJ2-7
CDR3 protein: CASSLEAGVTYEQYF

V gene: TRBV19
J gene: TRBJ2-5
CDR3 protein: CASSKGVVRQGQETQYF

V gene: TRBV9
J gene: TRBJ1-3
CDR3 protein: CASSVDRGTGNTIYF

V gene: TRBV14
J gene: TRBJ2-2
CDR3 protein: CASSQDPGANTGELFF

V gene: TRBV7-9
J gene: TRBJ2-7
CDR3 protein: CASSLLAVGDYEQYF

V gene: TRBV25-1
J gene: TRBJ2-2
CDR3 protein: CASSLAHKFGPLSSNTGELFF

V gene: TRBV11-2
J gene: TRBJ2-2
CDR3 protein: CASSFARRELFF

V gene: TRBV7-9
J gene: TRBJ2-2
CDR3 protein: CASSQLTGGNGELFF

V gene: TRBV2
J gene: TRBJ1-6
CDR3 protein: CASSPGPTESSPLHF

V gene: TRBV10-2
J gene: TRBJ1-4
CDR3 protein: CASSESGQMGEKLFF

V gene: TRBV25-1
J gene: TRBJ1-1
CDR3 protein: CASSPIFPRTEAFF

V gene: TRBV2
J gene: TRBJ2-7
CDR3 protein: CASATSGHYEQYF

V gene: TRBV12-3/TRBV12-4
J gene: TRBJ1-3
CDR3 protein: CASSSRGGIPSGNTIYF

V gene: TRBV12-3/TRBV12-4
J gene: TRBJ1-4
CDR3 protein: CASNPGRGQGKLFF

V gene: TRBV20-1
J gene: TRBJ1-4
CDR3 protein: CSARDRVSGEKLFF

V gene: TRBV7-7
J gene: TRBJ2-3
CDR3 protein: CASSSDRVTDTQYF

V gene: TRBV20-1
J gene: TRBJ1-6
CDR3 protein: CSAPGQSLLHF

V gene: TRBV6-1
J gene: TRBJ1-2
CDR3 protein: CASRQDSNYGYTF

V gene: TRBV5-8
J gene: TRBJ2-7
CDR3 protein: CASSQSRAGGTEQYF

V gene: TRBV15
J gene: TRBJ1-2
CDR3 protein: CATSPLDRGADHGYTF